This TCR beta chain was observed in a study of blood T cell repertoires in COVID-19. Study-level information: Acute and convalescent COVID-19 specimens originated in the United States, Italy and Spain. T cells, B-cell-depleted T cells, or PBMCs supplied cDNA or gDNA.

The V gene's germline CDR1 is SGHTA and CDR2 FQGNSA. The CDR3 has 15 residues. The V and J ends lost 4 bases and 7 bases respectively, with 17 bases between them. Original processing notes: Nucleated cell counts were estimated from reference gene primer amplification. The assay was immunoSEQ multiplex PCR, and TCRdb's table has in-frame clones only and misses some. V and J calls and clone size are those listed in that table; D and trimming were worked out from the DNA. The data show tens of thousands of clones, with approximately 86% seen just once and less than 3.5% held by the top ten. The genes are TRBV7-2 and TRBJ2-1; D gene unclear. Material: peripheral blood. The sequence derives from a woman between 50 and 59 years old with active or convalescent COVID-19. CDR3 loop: CASSSQPGSRNEQFF. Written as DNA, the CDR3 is TGTGCCAGCAGCTCGCAACCCGGGTCTCGGAATGAGCAGTTCTTC. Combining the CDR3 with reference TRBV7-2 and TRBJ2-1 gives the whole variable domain GAGVSQSPSNKVTEKGKDVELRCDPISGHTALYWYRQSLGQGLEFLIYFQGNSAPDKSGLPSDRFSAERTGGSVSTLTIQRTQQEDSAVYLCASSSQPGSRNEQFFGPGTRLTVL.